This is a list of T cell receptor beta chains from one sample in a study of CD8 T cells in ankylosing spondylitis. TCRdb reprocessed the 5' RACE reads with MiXCR, giving one entry per CDR3 protein. In the table there are 450,000 to 550,000 distinct CDR3 sequences, less than 6% of which are singletons. The sample was blood, either unsorted or a sorted T cell fraction (not recorded which). All receptors derive from a male donor with ankylosing spondylitis. Both conserved end residues are part of each CDR3. The order of the fields is V gene, clone size, J gene, D gene, CDR3 DNA, CDR3 protein. A D gene is named only where the DNA matches it firmly. Clone size, where shown, is once, few, many, or a class for clones that have expanded.

V: TRBV20-1; size: few; J: TRBJ1-5; D: NA; DNA: TGCAGTGCTAGAGATCTGGGGGGAGCTAGCAATCAGCCCCAGCATTTT; CDR3: CSARDLGGASNQPQHF
V: TRBV12-3/TRBV12-4; size: many; J: TRBJ1-1; D: NA; DNA: TGTGCCAGCAGTCCGACAGGCTCAGGAATGAACACTGAAGCTTTCTTT; CDR3: CASSPTGSGMNTEAFF
V: TRBV5-1; size: many; J: TRBJ2-1; D: NA; DNA: TGTGCCAGCAGCTTAGAGGCAGGCTCCTACAATGAGCAGTTCTTC; CDR3: CASSLEAGSYNEQFF
V: TRBV7-2; size: few; J: TRBJ2-2; D: NA; DNA: TGTGCCAGCAGCTTAATGGACTCCGGGGAGCTGTTTTTT; CDR3: CASSLMDSGELFF
V: TRBV7-7; size: many; J: TRBJ2-5; D: TRBD2; DNA: TGTGCTAGCAGCTTAGCGGGGAGGTGGGAGACCCAGTACTTC; CDR3: CASSLAGRWETQYF
V: TRBV20-1; size: many; J: TRBJ2-7; D: NA; DNA: TGCAGTGCTAGGGGTCATTCCTCCTACGAGCAGTACTTC; CDR3: CSARGHSSYEQYF
V: TRBV28; size: many; J: TRBJ2-1; D: NA; DNA: TGTGCCAGCAGTTTGAACCAGGGTGCCGGCAATGAGCAGTTCTTC; CDR3: CASSLNQGAGNEQFF
V: TRBV9; size: many; J: TRBJ1-5; D: TRBD1; DNA: TGTGCCAGCAGCCCGGGACAGGGGGCCGTCGGTCCCCAGCATTTT; CDR3: CASSPGQGAVGPQHF
V: TRBV4-3; size: many; J: TRBJ2-7; D: NA; DNA: TGCGCCAGCAGCCAAGATTACGTTTCCCTGGGAGCCTACGAGCAGTACTTC; CDR3: CASSQDYVSLGAYEQYF
V: TRBV5-1; size: many; J: TRBJ2-7; D: NA; DNA: TGCGCCAGCAGCTTGGCTGCGGGATCTACCTACGAGCAGTACTTC; CDR3: CASSLAAGSTYEQYF
V: TRBV7-2; size: many; J: TRBJ2-7; D: NA; DNA: TGTGCCAGCACCGTGGACGGGGTTAGGTACGAGCAGTACTTC; CDR3: CASTVDGVRYEQYF
V: TRBV7-2; size: many; J: TRBJ2-2; D: TRBD1; DNA: TGTGCCAGCAGCAAAAGGACAGGGAGCGTCACCGGGGAGCTGTTTTTT; CDR3: CASSKRTGSVTGELFF
V: TRBV7-3; size: NA; J: TRBJ2-1; D: NA; DNA: TGTGCCAGCAGCTTACTAGGGGATGAGTCCAATGAGCAGTTCTTC; CDR3: CASSLLGDESNEQFF
V: TRBV6-2/TRBV6-3; size: many; J: TRBJ1-5; D: NA; DNA: TGTGCCAGCAGTTATAGTTCCGGGGGGGCGGAAAATCAGCCCCAGCATTTT; CDR3: CASSYSSGGAENQPQHF
V: TRBV4-1; size: few; J: TRBJ1-1; D: TRBD1; DNA: TGCGCCAGCAGCTCAGATGACAGGGGGTCTGAAGCTTTCTTT; CDR3: CASSSDDRGSEAFF
V: TRBV15; size: many; J: TRBJ2-3; D: TRBD1; DNA: TGTGCCACCAAACTGGGACAGGGGGCCGCAGATACGCAGTATTTT; CDR3: CATKLGQGAADTQYF
V: TRBV4-2; size: many; J: TRBJ1-3; D: NA; DNA: TGTGCCAGCAGCCAGGTGGACTTATACTCTGGAAACACCATATATTTT; CDR3: CASSQVDLYSGNTIYF
V: TRBV29-1; size: many; J: TRBJ1-2; D: TRBD1; DNA: TGCAGCGTTGCCGGGACAGGGGGCGGCTATGGCTACACCTTC; CDR3: CSVAGTGGGYGYTF
V: TRBV20-1; size: many; J: TRBJ2-1; D: TRBD1; DNA: TGCAGTGCTAGTTTCCCGGGACAGGGGGATTACAATGAGCAGTTCTTC; CDR3: CSASFPGQGDYNEQFF
V: TRBV7-9; size: many; J: TRBJ1-2; D: NA; DNA: TGTGCCAGCAGCGATTGGGACGTCGCCAGCTATGGCTACACCTTC; CDR3: CASSDWDVASYGYTF
V: TRBV24-1; size: NA; J: TRBJ2-3; D: TRBD2; DNA: TGTGCCACTCGAGCGGGAGGGGGCCCAGATACGCAGTATTTT; CDR3: CATRAGGGPDTQYF
V: TRBV20-1; size: many; J: TRBJ2-5; D: TRBD2; DNA: TGCAGTGCTAGAAATAGCGGGGGGCTCGAGACCCAGTACTTC; CDR3: CSARNSGGLETQYF
V: TRBV7-2; size: many; J: TRBJ2-4; D: TRBD2; DNA: TGTGCCAGCAGCTTTGGGGGGGGTCCGGGGAACATTCAGTACTTC; CDR3: CASSFGGGPGNIQYF